The 30 T cell receptor beta chains below come from one sample, sequenced in a study of tumor and adjacent non-tumor tissue in lung cancer listed by TCRdb under 2018. RNA was isolated from bulk unsorted tissue, and RNA quality was assessed with a NanoDrop ND-1000 and an Agilent 2100. Preparation of the library involved multiplex PCR. Sequencing took place on an Illumina HiSeq 2500. TCRbeta libraries were built by three rounds of nested PCR using primers (Table S4), following protocols modified from ARM-PCR. The public sequencing data were trimmed at Q25 with fastp and processed into clonotypes with MiXCR by TCRdb, which kept only in-frame beta chains. Each record represents a unique CDR3 protein, reported with the most common genes and DNA among its rows. Within this sample are around 74,000 distinct CDR3 sequences, with about two thirds of them counted one time only. In total, the top ten clones hold roughly 12% of the sample.

The material sequenced was lung tumor tissue. The receptors were gathered from a woman between 70 and 85 years old with non-small cell lung cancer.

This chain connects TRBV29-1 to TRBJ2-1, with unresolved D. Germline CDR1 and CDR2: SQVTM and ANQGSEA. V lost 8 bases, J lost 2 bases, and 16 bases lay in between. There are 14 residues in the CDR3. Here the CDR3 reads CSPDRVGTYNEQFF. The CDR3 DNA sequence: TGCAGCCCCGATCGAGTGGGGACCTACAATGAGCAGTTCTTC.

With respect to this clonotype: A much larger clone differs by one base, so this may be a read error. The J gene is TRBJ1-5, the V gene TRBV28, with D unresolved. V was shortened by 6 bases and J by 7 bases, with 19 bases between the two germline ends. Germline V gene lookup returns CDR1 MDHEN and CDR2 SYDVKM. CDR3 length: 15 residues. The CDR3 DNA follows: TGTGCCAGCAGCTTGTCCGACAAGGGTAGGCAGCCCCAGCATTTT. This encodes CASSLSDKGRQPQHF. Drawing the rest from reference TRBV28 and TRBJ1-5, the complete variable domain is DVKVTQSSRYLVKRTGEKVFLECVQDMDHENMFWYRQDPGLGLRLIYFSYDVKMKEKGDIPEGYSVSREKKERFSLILESASTNQTSMYLCASSLSDKGRQPQHFGDGTRLSIL.

This clonotype was found a few times. Possible read error: a much larger clone is one base away. The chain couples TRBV29-1 to TRBJ2-5; 8 bases agree with TRBD1. Germline V gene sequence: CDR1 SQVTM, CDR2 ANQGSEA. V gave up 3 bases and J gave up 5 bases; unmatched junction bases: 11. The CDR3 is made up of 15 amino acids. CDR3 protein: CSVESGQEVGETQYF. The CDR3 coding sequence is TGCAGCGTTGAGTCGGGACAGGAGGTTGGGGAGACCCAGTACTTC.

This clonotype was detected once. The junction shows a germline mismatch at one end, possibly a read error. The J gene is TRBJ2-6, the V gene TRBV5-4; tentative D call: TRBD1 (5 bases). The CDR3 length is 14 residues. CDR1 SGHNT and CDR2 YYREEE come from the germline V gene (reference sequence). The CDR3 sequence is CANKDTSGANVLSF. Written as DNA, the CDR3 is TGTGCCAATAAAGACACTTCTGGGGCCAACGTCCTGAGTTTC. Combining the CDR3 with reference TRBV5-4 and TRBJ2-6 gives the whole variable domain ETGVTQSPTHLIKTRGQQVTLRCSSQSGHNTVSWYQQALGQGPQFIFQYYREEENGRGNFPPRFSGLQFPNYSSELNVNALELDDSALYLCANKDTSGANVLSFGAGSRLTVL.

Notes on this clonotype: This sequence may be a read error, since a much larger clone differs from it by one base. The V and J genes are TRBV5-1 and TRBJ2-1; D perhaps matches TRBD2 (7 bases). The CDR3 is 16 residues long. The germline V gene has CDR1 SGHRS and CDR2 YFSETQ. For the CDR3, the DNA is TGCGCCAGCAGCCCCGGAGGGGGGGAAATCTACAATGAGGAGTTCTTC. It translates to CASSPGGGEIYNEEFF.

Comment on this clonotype: This is likely a read error, given that the CDR3 carries no conserved phenylalanine or tryptophan at its end. The DNA is omitted, as the CDR3 cannot be located on it reliably, and the CDR3 follows TCRdb's listing. Here the CDR3 reads CASSNGQGVKYL. The rearrangement joins TRBV6-6 to TRBJ2-3; TRBD1, the table's D call, lacks a check against the DNA. Both ends counted, the CDR3 spans 12 residues. Germline V gives CDR1 MNHNY, CDR2 SVGAGI (reference sequence).

This clonotype occurred many times. The gene calls are TRBV20-1 and TRBJ2-5; perhaps TRBD2 as D (5 bases). From germline, CDR1 is DFQATT and CDR2 SNEGSKA (reference sequence). The V and J ends lost 4 bases and 1 base respectively, with 16 bases between them. This CDR3 has 15 amino acids. CDR3 sequence: CSAKPTRELQETQYF. CDR3 coding DNA: TGCAGTGCTAAACCCACTAGAGAGCTCCAAGAGACCCAGTACTTC.

The J gene is TRBJ2-7, the V gene TRBV9; TRBD1 is a possible D gene (6 bases). CDR3 length: 18 amino acids. The germline CDR1 and CDR2 sequences are SGDLS and YYNGEE. Between the trimmed V and J ends, which lost 0 bases and 5 bases, there was a span of 24 bases. Here the CDR3 reads CASSVDDRRYDLLHEQYF. As DNA, the CDR3 is TGTGCCAGCAGCGTAGACGACAGGAGGTACGACCTTCTCCACGAGCAGTACTTC.

A note on this clonotype: At one end, the junction sequence differs from germline, possibly due to a read error. The J gene is TRBJ2-7, the V gene TRBV11-2; weak D call: TRBD2 (5 bases). CDR1 and CDR2 from the germline V gene are SGHAT and FQNNGV. The CDR3 has 14 amino acids. CDR3 nucleotide sequence: TGTGCCAGCAGCCTCCAGCCCCTCTCCTACGAGCGGTATTTC. Translation: CASSLQPLSYERYF.

Of note for this clonotype: The junction departs from the called germline gene at one end, perhaps through a read error. The J gene is TRBJ1-5, the V gene TRBV6-5; D is possibly TRBD1 (5 bases). Germline CDR1 is MNHEY and CDR2 is SVGAGI. The CDR3 is made up of 13 amino acids. The CDR3 DNA follows: TGTGCCAGCGCAGGGTATAGCAATCAGCCCCGGCATTTT. Translating it yields CASAGYSNQPRHF.

As to this clonotype: One end of the junction varies from germline; a read error may be responsible. The chain couples TRBV6-6 to TRBJ2-3; D is possibly TRBD2 (5 bases). The CDR3 length is 15 residues. The V gene's germline CDR1 is MNHNY and CDR2 SVGAGI (reference sequence). The CDR3 here is CASSYCGGTADTQCF. Written as DNA, the CDR3 is TGTGCCAGCAGTTACTGCGGAGGCACGGCAGATACGCAGTGTTTT.

Details on this clonotype: One end of the junction fails to match germline, which may point to a read error. The gene calls are TRBV6-6 and TRBJ1-5; D ambiguous. Germline assignment: CDR1 MNHNY and CDR2 SVGAGI (reference sequence). The CDR3 totals 14 residues. The CDR3 region has the DNA TGTGCCAGCAGTTACACGGTTAGCAACCAGCCCCAGCATTTT. Its protein is CASSYTVSNQPQHF.

A word on this clonotype: Relative to the germline gene, one junction end is altered; a read error may explain this. J is TRBJ1-1 and V is TRBV29-1; D is unclear. Germline CDR1 is SQVTM and CDR2 is ANQGSEA. There are 13 residues in the CDR3. The CDR3 is CSGKVLCDADAFF. DNA of the CDR3: TGCAGCGGTAAGGTCCTCTGTGACGCTGACGCTTTCTTT. The whole variable domain, remainder taken from reference TRBV29-1 and TRBJ1-1, is SAVISQKPSRDICQRGTSLTIQCQVDSQVTMMFWYRQQPGQSLTLIATANQGSEATYESGFVIDKFPISRPNLTFSTLTVSNMSPEDSSIYLCSGKVLCDADAFFGQGTRLTVV.

The rearrangement uses TRBV6-1 and TRBJ1-5; D remains unclear. The CDR3 sequence is 16 residues long. V was trimmed by 4 bases and J by 0 bases, leaving 13 bases between them. Germline CDR1 and CDR2: MNHNS and SASEGT. CDR3 nucleotide sequence: TGTGCCAGCAGTGTATGTGGTAGAAATAGCAATCAGCCCCAGCATTTT. It codes for CASSVCGRNSNQPQHF.

The table lists this clonotype with a count of one. The junction differs from germline at one of its ends, possibly a read error. The chain has TRBV11-1 and TRBJ1-2; D gene unclear. The CDR3 spans 14 residues. Germline CDR1 reads SGHAT; CDR2 reads FQDESV (reference sequence). CDR3 DNA sequence: TGTGCCAGCAGTCATCCAGGAGTTGGCTATGACTACACCTTC. Translation gives CASSHPGVGYDYTF.

Points on this clonotype: The conserved closing phenylalanine or tryptophan is absent in this CDR3, likely reflecting a read error. V usage is TRBV10-3 and J usage is TRBJ1-1, with D possibly matching TRBD1 (6 bases). Trimming left V 5 bases short and J 5 bases short, with 15 bases between. The germline CDR1 and CDR2 sequences are ENHRY and SYGVKD. CDR3 length: 14 residues. The CDR3: CAISKTGEGTEAFS. CDR3 DNA: TGTGCCATCAGTAAGACAGGAGAAGGGACTGAAGCTTTCTCT.

This clonotype was picked up many times. J is TRBJ2-1 and V is TRBV7-9; 13 bases fit TRBD2. This CDR3 region has 17 residues. J gave up 6 bases and V 6 bases, and 11 bases lay outside the gene matches. Germline loops: CDR1 SEHNR, CDR2 FQNEAQ (reference sequence). Written as DNA, the CDR3 is TGTGCCAGCAGTTTTATGCGGACTAGCGGGAGTCTCAATGAGCAGTTCTTC. Translation: CASSFMRTSGSLNEQFF.

V and J are TRBV6-1 and TRBJ2-7; TRBD2 might be the D (5 bases). The CDR3 consists of 14 residues. Trimming stripped 7 bases from V and 12 bases from J, with 25 bases between. Germline V lookup: CDR1 MNHNS, CDR2 SASEGT. The CDR3 spells CASIAGRGPYEWYF. As DNA, the CDR3 is TGTGCCAGCATTGCGGGTAGAGGGCCTTACGAGTGGTACTTC.

As for this clonotype: A much larger clonotype is one base distant, so this may be a read error. The chain carries TRBV5-5 and TRBJ2-3; D is unclear. In germline, CDR1 is SGHKS, CDR2 YYEKEE (reference sequence). Trimming removed 0 bases from V and 2 bases from J, with 13 bases in between. The CDR3 is 16 residues long. In DNA, the CDR3 is TGTGCCAGCAGCTTGGTACGGGCAGCGTCCACAGATACGCAGTATTTT. This translates into CASSLVRAASTDTQYF. The complete variable domain, with remaining parts taken from reference TRBV5-5 and TRBJ2-3, reads DAGVTQSPTHLIKTRGQQVTLRCSPISGHKSVSWYQQVLGQGPQFIFQYYEKEERGRGNFPDRFSARQFPNYSSELNVNALLLGDSALYLCASSLVRAASTDTQYFGPGTRLTVL.

With respect to this clonotype: The CDR3 ends on some other residue instead of the conserved phenylalanine or tryptophan, so this is likely a read error. This chain joins TRBV7-2 and TRBJ1-1, with 8 bases lining up with TRBD1. The V gene end was trimmed by 8 bases and the J gene end by 2 bases; junction bases not matched to a gene: 1. Germline-derived CDR1 and CDR2 are SGHTA and FQGNSA. This CDR3 is 12 amino acids long. CDR3 residues: CASGQGNTEAFY. CDR3 DNA: TGTGCCAGCGGACAGGGTAACACTGAAGCTTTCTAT.

The chain uses TRBV19 and TRBJ2-2; 13 bases agree with TRBD2. The CDR3 extends over 17 amino acids. J was trimmed by 4 bases and V by 6 bases; bases with no gene match: 8. The germline gives CDR1 LNHDA, CDR2 SQIVND (reference sequence). CDR3 sequence (DNA): TGTGCCAGTAGATGGACTAGCGGGAGCATCGGCACCGGGGAGCTGTTTTTT. It is translated as CASRWTSGSIGTGELFF. The full variable domain, completed using reference TRBV19 and TRBJ2-2, is DGGITQSPKYLFRKEGQNVTLSCEQNLNHDAMYWYRQDPGQGLRLIYYSQIVNDFQKGDIAEGYSVSREKKESFPLTVTSAQKNPTAFYLCASRWTSGSIGTGELFFGEGSRLTVL.

On this clonotype itself: A much more abundant neighbour one base away suggests this may be a read error. The genes are TRBV30 and TRBJ1-1, with a possible D match to TRBD1 (6 bases). The V end was cut by 8 bases, the J end by 4 bases, with 23 bases between. Germline CDR1 is GTSNPN and CDR2 is SVGIG (reference sequence). The CDR3 is made up of 15 amino acids. As DNA, the CDR3 is TGTGCCCGCCGTATGTCAGGGGCTTTTAGCACTGAAGCTTTCTTT. This translates into CARRMSGAFSTEAFF.

This clonotype came up a few times. The chain uses TRBV6-1 and TRBJ1-5; D remains ambiguous. Germline V lookup: CDR1 MNHNS, CDR2 SASEGT. The CDR3 totals 13 residues. V lost 4 bases to trimming and J lost 4 bases, with 8 bases between them. The CDR3 DNA reads TGTGCCAGCAGTGTCTCCCAAAATCAGCCCCAGCATTTT. Its translation: CASSVSQNQPQHF.

Of note for this clonotype: An end of the junction differs from the germline gene, which may be a read error. The rearrangement links TRBV11-3 to TRBJ2-2, with a weak D call TRBD2 (6 bases). The CDR3 runs to 16 residues. The germline CDR1 and CDR2 sequences are SGHNT and YENEEA. CDR3 DNA sequence: TGTGCCAGCAGTGTAGCAGGAGGGTCAGGCACCTGGGAGCTGTTTTTT. Its translation is CASSVAGGSGTWELFF. The variable domain in full, with the rest retrieved from reference TRBV11-3 and TRBJ2-2, is EAGVVQSPRYKIIEKKQPVAFWCNPISGHNTLYWYLQNLGQGPELLIRYENEEAVDDSQLPKDRFSAERLKGVDSTLKIQPAELGDSAVYLCASSVAGGSGTWELFFGEGSRLTVL.

On this clonotype: This may be a read error: a much more frequent sequence differs by one nucleotide. The rearrangement links TRBV20-1 to TRBJ2-5; possible D gene TRBD2, 6 bases. This CDR3 contains 13 residues. Germline lookup yields CDR1 DFQATT and CDR2 SNEGSKA (reference sequence). V shed 3 bases and J shed 2 bases, with 10 bases lying between them. The CDR3 sequence is CSARTGLQETQYF. CDR3 DNA: TGCAGTGCTAGGACGGGACTGCAAGAGACCCAGTACTTC.

Concerning this clonotype: At one of its ends the junction is not consistent with the germline gene, which may arise from a read error. V is TRBV6-1 and J is TRBJ1-3; tentative D call: TRBD1 (5 bases). CDR3 length: 13 residues. Germline CDR1 is MNHNS and CDR2 is SASEGT. CDR3 protein: CASSVDRRNTTYF. CDR3 nucleotides: TGTGCTAGCAGTGTTGACAGAAGAAACACCACATATTTT.

As concerns this clonotype: At one boundary the junction diverges from the germline segment, which might be a read error. The chain joins TRBV12-3 or TRBV12-4 to TRBJ1-1, with D perhaps matching TRBD1 (6 bases). This CDR3 is 14 amino acids long. The DNA of the CDR3 is TGTGCCAGCACCTTGACAGGCGTTGACACTGAAGTTTTCTTT. Protein sequence: CASTLTGVDTEVFF.

As concerns this clonotype: Lacking the conserved final phenylalanine or tryptophan, this CDR3 likely reflects a read error. This chain joins TRBV20-1 and TRBJ2-7; 7 bases line up with TRBD1. Trimming removed 4 bases from V and 3 bases from J; junction bases left unmatched: 9. The CDR3 runs to 14 residues. Per germline, CDR1 DFQATT and CDR2 SNEGSKA (reference sequence). This chain's CDR3 is CSANPGQTFYEQYY. In nucleotides, the CDR3 is TGCAGTGCTAACCCGGGACAGACCTTCTACGAGCAGTACTAC.

This clonotype came up once. J is TRBJ2-5 and V is TRBV12-3 or TRBV12-4, with D tentatively TRBD1 (6 bases). This CDR3 region has 15 residues. The CDR3 spells CASPLNLGGQETQYF. The CDR3, as DNA: TGTGCGAGCCCACTAAACTTAGGGGGCCAAGAGACCCAGTACTTC.

Worth noting for this clonotype: The CDR3 ends on some other residue instead of the conserved phenylalanine or tryptophan, so this is likely a read error. The rearrangement uses TRBV6-1 and TRBJ1-1; no firm D call. V was clipped by 8 bases and J by 2 bases, with 15 bases between them. The length of the CDR3 is 14 residues. From germline, CDR1 is MNHNS and CDR2 SASEGT. CDR3 residues: CASGPRVYNTEAFL. In nucleotides, the CDR3 is TGTGCCAGCGGTCCCCGCGTCTATAACACTGAAGCTTTCCTT.